The clone carrying this TCR beta chain was picked up one time. The antigen remains unidentified. In TCRdb, the 5' RACE reads were re-called with MiXCR into one record per CDR3 protein. The table records around 390,000 distinct CDR3 sequences, around a sixth of them present only once. The data were taken from a study of T-cell memory formation after mild COVID-19. Findings and limits, study-wide: The study detected some responding clones in pre-infection memory, suggesting cross-reactive memory joined. Clones that contracted from day 15 to 85 had balanced CD4/CD8; later expanders were CD4+ biased. The SARS-CoV-2 specificity of second-wave clones reaching peak at day 37 remained unverified.

This clonotype was obtained from a man aged 18 to 29 who had mild COVID-19 (a few samples of this study predate the infection). Cell type and time point are not known. The sample was PBMCs or a T cell subset sorted from them (not recorded which).

CDR3 nucleotide sequence: TGTGCCAGCAGTTTCCTTAGCGGGGGGGCTCGCAATGAGCAGTTCTTC. This codes for CASSFLSGGARNEQFF. The chain is built from TRBV27 and TRBJ2-1; 11 nucleotides agree with TRBD2. V was clipped by 3 bases and J by 6 bases; unmatched bases: 7. Germline V gives CDR1 MNHEY, CDR2 SMNVEV (reference sequence). This CDR3 is built from 16 residues.